One and the same sample provided the 15 T cell receptor beta chains below, sequenced in a study of blood T cell repertoires in COVID-19 (dated by TCRdb to 2018 to 2021). Library generation was performed with the immunoSEQ multiplex PCR assay. TCRdb retrieved this table from immuneACCESS and kept in-frame rearrangements only. Not all clones are present; in checked studies, unresolved V genes account for under half, and no reason is known for the remainder. Present in this sample are 130,000 or so clones, around 88% of which were seen just once. The ten largest account for about 4.4% of the sample. Sample: peripheral blood. The source of these receptors is a man between 60 and 70 years old with COVID-19, enrolled during active disease.

This rearrangement joins TRBV6-1 to TRBJ1-5, with D possibly matching TRBD1 (5 bases). Germline V gives CDR1 MNHNS, CDR2 SASEGT. The V gene lost 2 bases and the J gene lost 0 bases, with 11 bases spanning the gap. The length of the CDR3 is 16 residues. The CDR3 region is CASSELAGYSNQPQHF. In DNA form, the CDR3 reads TGTGCCAGCAGTGAATTGGCAGGGTATAGCAATCAGCCCCAGCATTTT.

The genes are TRBV9 and TRBJ2-3; 8 bases are a match to TRBD1. This CDR3 comprises 16 residues. V trimming: 2 bases; J trimming: 1 base; junction bases outside the gene matches: 6. Germline values: CDR1 SGDLS, CDR2 YYNGEE. The CDR3 coding sequence is TGTGCCAGCAGCGTCCTTGGACAGGGAGGCACAGATACGCAGTATTTT. Residues: CASSVLGQGGTDTQYF.

This chain joins TRBV30 and TRBJ1-1; D is undetermined. Germline CDR1 and CDR2: GTSNPN and SVGIG (reference sequence). V gave up 2 bases and J gave up 0 bases, with 10 bases separating them. The CDR3 totals 14 residues. The DNA for the CDR3 is TGTGCCTGGAGTCTAACAGTTATGAACACTGAAGCTTTCTTT. It specifies CAWSLTVMNTEAFF.

The CDR3 loop is CASLFADTQYF. The CDR3 DNA reads as TGCGCCAGTCTCTTTGCGGATACGCAGTATTTT. V and J are TRBV5-1 and TRBJ2-3; D gene uncertain. V lost 8 bases and J lost 6, with 10 bases in between. CDR1 and CDR2 from the germline V gene are SGHRS and YFSETQ. This CDR3 region has 11 residues.

This chain links TRBV10-1 with TRBJ2-5; 12 bases are shared with TRBD1. Germline lookup yields CDR1 WNHNN and CDR2 SYGVQD (reference sequence). V trimming: 4 bases; J trimming: 3 bases; junction bases outside the gene matches: 6. The CDR3 has 16 residues. The CDR3 region is CASSGGGQGAEETQYF. The CDR3 DNA reads as TGCGCCAGCAGTGGAGGGGGACAGGGGGCAGAAGAGACCCAGTACTTC.

This clone was seen only once. The rearrangement joins TRBV3-1 (or the pseudogene TRBV3-2) to TRBJ1-1, with a possible D match to TRBD1 (6 bases). Trimming took 3 bases from V and 0 from J, leaving 14 bases between them. The CDR3 loop spans 16 amino acids. The germline CDR1 and CDR2 sequences are LGHDT and YNNKEL (reference sequence). CDR3 in DNA: TGTGCCAGCAGCCAGCAAAAACAGGGTATGAACACTGAAGCTTTCTTT. This sequence encodes CASSQQKQGMNTEAFF.

This clone was recorded only once. The J gene is TRBJ2-5, the V gene TRBV19; 7 bases fit TRBD2. The V gene end was trimmed by 7 bases and the J gene end by 3 bases; junction bases not matched to a gene: 5. Germline loops: CDR1 LNHDA, CDR2 SQIVND (reference sequence). The CDR3 contains 13 residues. The CDR3 nucleotides read TGTGCCAGTAATCCGGGACTAAAAGAGACCCAGTACTTC. Translation gives CASNPGLKETQYF.

The chain joins TRBV7-9 to TRBJ2-7, with D tentatively TRBD1 (6 bases). Trimming removed 4 bases at V and 2 bases at J, with 15 bases between. The germline V gene has CDR1 SEHNR and CDR2 FQNEAQ (reference sequence). The CDR3 loop spans 15 amino acids. CDR3 nucleotides: TGTGCCAGCAGCTCGACGTCCGGACAGCCCTACGAGCAGTACTTC. Translated: CASSSTSGQPYEQYF.

This chain links TRBV10-3 with TRBJ1-4; 11 bases agree with TRBD1. CDR3 length: 13 amino acids. J was trimmed by 7 bases and V by 6 bases; bases with no gene match: 1. Germline loops: CDR1 ENHRY, CDR2 SYGVKD. This CDR3 is CAIRGQGVEKLFF. The CDR3 coding sequence is TGTGCCATCAGGGGACAGGGGGTTGAAAAACTGTTTTTT.

The chain links TRBV30 to TRBJ2-3; 11 bases align to TRBD2. Germline V lookup: CDR1 GTSNPN, CDR2 SVGIG (reference sequence). The CDR3 length is 14 residues. The V gene end was trimmed by 4 bases and the J gene end by 0 bases; junction bases not matched to a gene: 0. CDR3 nucleotide sequence: TGTGCCTGGATAGCGGGGGGGAGCACAGATACGCAGTATTTT. It encodes CAWIAGGSTDTQYF.

The V and J genes are TRBV7-3 and TRBJ2-1; 9 bases are a match to TRBD1. The length of the CDR3 is 13 residues. Germline CDR1 reads SGHTA; CDR2 reads FQGTGA. The V and J ends lost 5 bases and 10 bases, in that order; junction bases with no gene match: 6. The CDR3, as DNA: TGTGCCAGCAGCCTACAGGGGGCGGGGGAGCAGTTCTTC. Translating it yields CASSLQGAGEQFF.

This chain joins TRBV10-3 and TRBJ1-2; 9 bases align to TRBD1. Germline CDR1 ENHRY, CDR2 SYGVKD. This CDR3 is built from 13 residues. The trim removed 5 bases at V and 5 bases at J, leaving 3 bases unmatched. CDR3 residues: CAISLQGAYGYTF. The CDR3 DNA follows: TGTGCCATCAGTTTACAGGGGGCGTATGGCTACACCTTC.

This chain links TRBV7-3 with TRBJ2-5, with a tentative D call TRBD2 (6 bases). Trimming removed 1 base from V and 4 bases from J, with 13 bases in between. This CDR3 has 15 residues. Germline-derived CDR1 and CDR2 are SGHTA and FQGTGA. The CDR3 here is CASSLNGGVRETQYF. The CDR3 nucleotides read TGTGCCAGCAGCTTAAATGGAGGGGTGCGAGAGACCCAGTACTTC.

This clone was seen more than once but under ten times. The chain combines TRBV7-8 with TRBJ1-1; D uncertain. V lost 5 bases to trimming and J lost 1 base, with 14 bases between them. CDR1 SGHVS and CDR2 FQNEAQ come from the germline V gene. CDR3 length equals 15 residues. The CDR3 coding sequence is TGTGCCAGCAGCCCTTACCGGGGAACGAACACTGAAGCTTTCTTT. Its protein is CASSPYRGTNTEAFF.

The CDR3 loop is CASSLRGLEETQYF. CDR3 in DNA: TGCGCCAGCAGCTTGAGGGGACTAGAAGAGACCCAGTACTTC. The J gene is TRBJ2-5, the V gene TRBV5-1; 8 bases map to TRBD2. The CDR3 length is 14 residues. V lost 1 base, J lost 3 bases, and 2 bases stayed unmatched. Germline CDR1 is SGHRS and CDR2 is YFSETQ. Combining the CDR3 with reference TRBV5-1 and TRBJ2-5 gives the whole variable domain KAGVTQTPRYLIKTRGQQVTLSCSPISGHRSVSWYQQTPGQGLQFLFEYFSETQRNKGNFPGRFSGRQFSNSRSEMNVSTLELGDSALYLCASSLRGLEETQYFGPGTRLLVL.